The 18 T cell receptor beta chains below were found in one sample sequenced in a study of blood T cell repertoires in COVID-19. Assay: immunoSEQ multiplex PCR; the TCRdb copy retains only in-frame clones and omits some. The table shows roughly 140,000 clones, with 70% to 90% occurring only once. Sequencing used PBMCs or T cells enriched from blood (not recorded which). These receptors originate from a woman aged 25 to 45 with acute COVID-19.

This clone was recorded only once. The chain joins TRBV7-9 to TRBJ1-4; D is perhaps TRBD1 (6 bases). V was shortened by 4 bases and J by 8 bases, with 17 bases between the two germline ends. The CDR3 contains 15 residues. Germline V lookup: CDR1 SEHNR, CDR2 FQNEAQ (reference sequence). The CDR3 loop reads CASSSWTEGGEKLFF. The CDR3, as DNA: TGTGCCAGCAGCTCGTGGACAGAAGGAGGCGAAAAACTGTTTTTT.

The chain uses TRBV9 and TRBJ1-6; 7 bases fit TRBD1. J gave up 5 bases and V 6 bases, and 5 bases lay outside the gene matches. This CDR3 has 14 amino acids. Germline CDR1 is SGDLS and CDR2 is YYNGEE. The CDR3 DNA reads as TGTGCCAGCAAGGGGGCGCGGGATAATTCACCCCTCCACTTT. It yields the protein CASKGARDNSPLHF.

The CDR3 DNA sequence: TGTGCCAGCATTGTCGGAGGAGACCAAGAGACCCAGTACTTC. The encoded protein is CASIVGGDQETQYF. The chain couples TRBV7-2 to TRBJ2-5, with D tentatively TRBD2 (5 bases). V lost 7 bases and J 0 bases, leaving 12 bases between the germline ends. This CDR3 spans 14 amino acids. The V gene's germline CDR1 is SGHTA and CDR2 FQGNSA.

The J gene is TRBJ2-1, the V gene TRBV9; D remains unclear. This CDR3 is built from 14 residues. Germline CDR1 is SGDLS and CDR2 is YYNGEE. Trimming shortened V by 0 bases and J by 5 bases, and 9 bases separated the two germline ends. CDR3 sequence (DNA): TGTGCCAGCAGCGTAGCCACCCAGAACAATGAGCAGTTCTTC. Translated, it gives CASSVATQNNEQFF.

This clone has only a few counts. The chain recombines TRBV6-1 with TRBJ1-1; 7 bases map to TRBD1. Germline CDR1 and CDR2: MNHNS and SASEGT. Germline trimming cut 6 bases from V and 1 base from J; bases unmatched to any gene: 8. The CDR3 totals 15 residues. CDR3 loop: CASSSPGTANTEAFF. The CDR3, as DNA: TGTGCCAGCAGCTCCCCGGGGACAGCGAACACTGAAGCTTTCTTT.

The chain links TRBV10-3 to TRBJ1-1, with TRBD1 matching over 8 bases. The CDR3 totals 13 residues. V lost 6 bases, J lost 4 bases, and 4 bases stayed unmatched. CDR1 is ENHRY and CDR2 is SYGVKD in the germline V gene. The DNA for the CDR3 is TGTGCCATCAGGGGGACAGGCAGCACTGAAGCTTTCTTT. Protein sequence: CAIRGTGSTEAFF.

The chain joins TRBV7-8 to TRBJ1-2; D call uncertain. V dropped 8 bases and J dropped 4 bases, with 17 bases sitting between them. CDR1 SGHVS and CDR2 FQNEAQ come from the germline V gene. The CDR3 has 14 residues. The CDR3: CASANSVFVYGYTF. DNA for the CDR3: TGTGCCAGCGCCAATTCGGTGTTCGTCTATGGCTACACCTTC. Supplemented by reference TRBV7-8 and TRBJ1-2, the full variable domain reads GAGVSQSPRYKVAKRGQDVALRCDPISGHVSLFWYQQALGQGPEFLTYFQNEAQLDKSGLPSDRFFAERPEGSVSTLKIQRTQQEDSAVYLCASANSVFVYGYTFGSGTRLTVV.

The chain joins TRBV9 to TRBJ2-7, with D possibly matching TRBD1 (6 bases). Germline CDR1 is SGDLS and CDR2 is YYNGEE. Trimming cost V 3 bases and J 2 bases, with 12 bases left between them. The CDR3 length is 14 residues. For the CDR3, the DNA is TGTGCCAGCAGCGGGGGGCTAGGGGCCTACGAGCAGTACTTC. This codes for CASSGGLGAYEQYF.

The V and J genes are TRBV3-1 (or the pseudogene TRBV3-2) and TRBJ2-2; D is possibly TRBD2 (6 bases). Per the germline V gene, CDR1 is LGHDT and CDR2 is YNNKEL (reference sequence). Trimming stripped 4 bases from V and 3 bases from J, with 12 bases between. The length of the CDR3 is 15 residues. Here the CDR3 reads CASSPAGTYTGELFF. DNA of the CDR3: TGTGCCAGCAGCCCTGCTGGGACTTACACCGGGGAGCTGTTTTTT.

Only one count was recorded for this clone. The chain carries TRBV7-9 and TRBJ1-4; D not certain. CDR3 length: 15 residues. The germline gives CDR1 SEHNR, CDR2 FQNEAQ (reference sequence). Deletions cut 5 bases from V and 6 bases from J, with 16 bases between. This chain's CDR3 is CASSDNAVLYEKLFF. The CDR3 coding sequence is TGTGCCAGCAGCGATAACGCGGTCCTGTATGAAAAACTGTTTTTT.

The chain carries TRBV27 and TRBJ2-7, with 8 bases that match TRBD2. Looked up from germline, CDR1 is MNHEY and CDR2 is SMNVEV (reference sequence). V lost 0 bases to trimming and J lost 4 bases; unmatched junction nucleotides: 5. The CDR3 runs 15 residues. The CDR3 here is CASSLSGLAGYEQYF. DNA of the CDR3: TGTGCCAGCAGTTTATCGGGGCTAGCGGGTTACGAGCAGTACTTC.

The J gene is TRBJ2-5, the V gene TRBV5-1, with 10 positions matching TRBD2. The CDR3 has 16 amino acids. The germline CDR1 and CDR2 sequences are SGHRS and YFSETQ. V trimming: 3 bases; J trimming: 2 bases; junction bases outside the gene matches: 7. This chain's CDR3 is CASSSSTLAGQETQYF. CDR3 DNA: TGCGCCAGCAGCTCAAGCACACTAGCGGGACAAGAGACCCAGTACTTC.

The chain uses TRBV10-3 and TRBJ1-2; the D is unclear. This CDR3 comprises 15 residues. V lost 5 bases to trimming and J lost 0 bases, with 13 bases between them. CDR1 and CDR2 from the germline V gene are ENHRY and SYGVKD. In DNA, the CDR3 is TGTGCCATCAGTCCTCAACAGCGGTCTAACTATGGCTACACCTTC. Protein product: CAISPQQRSNYGYTF.

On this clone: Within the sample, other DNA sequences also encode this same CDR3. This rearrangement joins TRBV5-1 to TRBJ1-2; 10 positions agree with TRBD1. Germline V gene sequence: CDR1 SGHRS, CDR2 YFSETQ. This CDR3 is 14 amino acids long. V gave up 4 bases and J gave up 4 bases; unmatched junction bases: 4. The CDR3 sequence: CASSLGQGGYGYTF. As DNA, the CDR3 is TGCGCCAGCAGCCTTGGACAGGGGGGCTATGGCTACACCTTC.

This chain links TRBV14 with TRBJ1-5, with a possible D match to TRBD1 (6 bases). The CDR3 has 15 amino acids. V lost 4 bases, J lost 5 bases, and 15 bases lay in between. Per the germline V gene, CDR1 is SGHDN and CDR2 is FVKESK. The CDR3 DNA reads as TGTGCCAGCAGCCCAGGTGGGGGGGCGTATCAGCCCCAGCATTTT. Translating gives CASSPGGGAYQPQHF.

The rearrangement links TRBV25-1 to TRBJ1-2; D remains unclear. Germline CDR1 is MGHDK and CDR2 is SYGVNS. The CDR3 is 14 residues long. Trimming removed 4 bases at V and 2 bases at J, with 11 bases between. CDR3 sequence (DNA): TGTGCCAGCAGTGCGAGCGGCAGAAACTATGGCTACACCTTC. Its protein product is CASSASGRNYGYTF.

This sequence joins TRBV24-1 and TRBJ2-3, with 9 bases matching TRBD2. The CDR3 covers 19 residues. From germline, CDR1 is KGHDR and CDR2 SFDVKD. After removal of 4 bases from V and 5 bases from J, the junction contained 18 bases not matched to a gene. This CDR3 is CATSELSPSQRGAGDTQYF. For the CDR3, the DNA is TGTGCCACCAGTGAGTTATCCCCTTCCCAGCGGGGGGCAGGAGATACGCAGTATTTT.

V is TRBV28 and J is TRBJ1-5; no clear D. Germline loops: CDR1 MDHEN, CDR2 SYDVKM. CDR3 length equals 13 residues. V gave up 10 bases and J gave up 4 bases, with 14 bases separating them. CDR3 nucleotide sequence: TGTGCCACCGGGGAGCTCAAAAATCAGCCCCAGCATTTT. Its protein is CATGELKNQPQHF.